The 32 T cell receptor beta chains given below trace back to one sample, sequenced in a study of T cell repertoires in cytomegalovirus infection. TCRdb re-analysed the reads in MiXCR, keeping a single row per CDR3 protein. This table holds roughly 760,000 distinct CDR3 sequences, about 40% found once. Source material: PBMCs. These receptors all come from a human donor in good health (CMV status not recorded). Some clones in this sample may be carry-over from other donors' samples.

This clonotype has just a few counts. The rearrangement links TRBV11-2 to TRBJ2-5; TRBD2 aligns across 11 bases. The V segment lost 3 bases and the J segment 2 bases; nucleotides outside the gene matches: 17. The CDR3 loop spans 20 amino acids. Germline V CDR1 and CDR2: SGHAT, FQNNGV. In DNA form, the CDR3 reads TGTGCCAGCAGCTTTCCTCGTACTAGCGGGGGCAAGTTCCGACAAGAGACCCAGTACTTC. Translated, it gives CASSFPRTSGGKFRQETQYF.

The chain carries TRBV28 and TRBJ2-2, with D perhaps matching TRBD1 (7 bases). The germline V gene has CDR1 MDHEN and CDR2 SYDVKM. CDR3 length: 14 residues. Between the trimmed V and J ends, which lost 4 bases and 7 bases, there was a span of 13 bases. DNA for the CDR3: TGTGCCAGCAGTTCCCCCCAGGGGGGCGGGGAGCTGTTTTTT. Amino acids: CASSSPQGGGELFF.

This clonotype appeared a few times. The chain has TRBV28 and TRBJ2-5, with D uncertain. V was trimmed by 6 bases and J by 0 bases, leaving 14 bases between them. The CDR3 has 15 residues. Germline lookup yields CDR1 MDHEN and CDR2 SYDVKM. This CDR3 reads CASSQRVGYQETQYF. Here the CDR3 DNA reads TGTGCCAGCAGCCAACGGGTAGGCTACCAAGAGACCCAGTACTTC.

This clonotype was seen a few times. This chain links TRBV4-1 with TRBJ2-3, with 13 positions matching TRBD2. V shed 0 bases and J 2 bases; nucleotides not matched to a gene: 8. CDR1 is MGHRA, CDR2 YSYEKL, per germline. The CDR3 has 19 amino acids. The chain's CDR3 is CASSQDKETSGRHTDTQYF. CDR3 DNA sequence: TGCGCCAGCAGCCAAGATAAGGAGACTAGCGGGAGGCACACAGATACGCAGTATTTT.

This clonotype has just a few counts. This chain connects TRBV7-2 to TRBJ1-5; D remains ambiguous. V lost 8 bases and J lost 0, with 11 bases in between. In germline, CDR1 is SGHTA, CDR2 FQGNSA. The CDR3 has 14 residues. The CDR3: CASRTGNSNQPQHF. As DNA, the CDR3 is TGTGCCAGCCGAACGGGGAATAGCAATCAGCCCCAGCATTTT.

The chain combines TRBV3-1 with TRBJ2-7; no clear D. Trimming stripped 2 bases from V and 5 bases from J, with 10 bases between. The germline gives CDR1 LGHDT, CDR2 YNNKEL (reference sequence). The CDR3 covers 13 residues. CDR3 nucleotides: TGTGCCAGCAGCCAATCTGGGGTTCACGAGCAGTACTTC. Translated, it gives CASSQSGVHEQYF.

V gene TRBV19 combines with J gene TRBJ2-7; either TRBD1 or TRBD2 may supply D (5 bases each). V lost 7 bases, J lost 0 bases, and 16 bases lay in between. The CDR3 consists of 15 residues. From germline, CDR1 is LNHDA and CDR2 SQIVND (reference sequence). The CDR3 spells CASKIRDGSSYEQYF. CDR3 nucleotide sequence: TGTGCCAGTAAAATCCGGGACGGTAGCTCCTACGAGCAGTACTTC.

This chain joins TRBV28 and TRBJ2-1; TRBD1 matches 8 bases. Germline V gene sequence: CDR1 MDHEN, CDR2 SYDVKM. The length of the CDR3 is 12 residues. After removal of 5 bases from V and 9 bases from J, the junction contained 3 bases not matched to a gene. The CDR3 sequence is CASSGDRPEQFF. As DNA, the CDR3 is TGTGCCAGCAGTGGGGACAGGCCTGAGCAGTTCTTC.

The chain is built from TRBV4-2 and TRBJ1-5; no clear D. Germline V gene data show CDR1 as LGHNA and CDR2 as YNFKEQ. The CDR3 has 17 amino acids. The ends were cut back, 0 bases at V and 9 bases at J, with 21 bases in the middle. This chain's CDR3 is CASSQDWPGSFTRPQHF. The DNA for the CDR3 is TGTGCCAGCAGCCAAGATTGGCCGGGGTCCTTCACGAGGCCCCAGCATTTT.

This clonotype was observed a handful of times. The rearrangement joins TRBV20-1 to TRBJ2-7; no reliable D call. Germline values: CDR1 DFQATT, CDR2 SNEGSKA (reference sequence). The length of the CDR3 is 14 residues. V lost 0 bases and J 0 bases, leaving 9 bases between the germline ends. CDR3 amino acids: CSARDHLHSYEQYF. CDR3 in DNA: TGCAGTGCTAGAGATCACCTGCACTCCTACGAGCAGTACTTC.

The chain has TRBV5-1 and TRBJ2-4; 12 bases map to TRBD1. Germline V lookup: CDR1 SGHRS, CDR2 YFSETQ. The CDR3 is made up of 17 amino acids. The ends lost 4 bases at V and 6 bases at J; junction bases unmatched: 11. The DNA of the CDR3 is TGCGCCAGCAGCCCTGGAAAGGGACAGGGGGCTGTAAACATTCAGTACTTC. Amino acids: CASSPGKGQGAVNIQYF.

Turning to this clonotype: Lacking the conserved final phenylalanine or tryptophan, this CDR3 likely reflects a read error. The DNA of the CDR3 is TGTGCCAGCAGTTACACCAGGGGGACTAGCCATGAGCAGTTCTTA. The encoded protein is CASSYTRGTSHEQFL. V usage is TRBV6-8 and J usage is TRBJ2-1; TRBD2 matches 9 bases. CDR1 is MNHGY, CDR2 SAAAGT, per germline. The CDR3 sequence is 15 residues long. Trimming at V came to 2 bases and at J to 8 bases, leaving 7 bases not matched to a gene.

V usage is TRBV14 and J usage is TRBJ2-1; D is undetermined. This CDR3 contains 13 residues. CDR1 is SGHDN, CDR2 FVKESK, per germline. The V end was cut by 4 bases, the J end by 6 bases, with 10 bases between. CDR3 amino acids: CASSPFPPNEQFF. Written as DNA, the CDR3 is TGTGCCAGCAGCCCGTTCCCACCCAATGAGCAGTTCTTC.

This chain links TRBV7-8 with TRBJ2-7; D unresolved. This CDR3 region has 13 residues. Between the trimmed V and J ends, which lost 5 bases and 4 bases, there was a span of 12 bases. CDR1 and CDR2 from the germline V gene are SGHVS and FQNEAQ. In nucleotides, the CDR3 is TGTGCCAGCAGCGTTAGGGTTATGTACGAGCAGTACTTC. Its protein product is CASSVRVMYEQYF.

This clonotype was picked up many times. This chain connects TRBV7-8 to TRBJ2-7, with 7 bases aligning to TRBD1. This CDR3 spans 14 amino acids. The V and J ends lost 5 bases and 2 bases, in that order; junction bases with no gene match: 6. Germline CDR1 reads SGHVS; CDR2 reads FQNEAQ. DNA for the CDR3: TGTGCCAGCAGCCCACGACAGGGAACCTACGAGCAGTACTTC. Translated: CASSPRQGTYEQYF. The whole variable domain, remainder taken from reference TRBV7-8 and TRBJ2-7, is GAGVSQSPRYKVAKRGQDVALRCDPISGHVSLFWYQQALGQGPEFLTYFQNEAQLDKSGLPSDRFFAERPEGSVSTLKIQRTQQEDSAVYLCASSPRQGTYEQYFGPGTRLTVT.

This chain joins TRBV11-3 and TRBJ2-1; 7 positions match TRBD2. Germline CDR1 reads SGHNT; CDR2 reads YENEEA. Trimming took 5 bases from V and 3 from J; bases not matched to a gene: 10. The CDR3 has 16 amino acids. The CDR3 nucleotides are TGTGCCAGCAGCCTCTCCGGGACTACCTTCTACAATGAGCAGTTCTTC. Protein: CASSLSGTTFYNEQFF.

The rearrangement uses TRBV7-6 and TRBJ1-2; D is uncertain. Germline V gives CDR1 SGHVS, CDR2 FNYEAQ. The CDR3 contains 13 residues. V was pared by 7 bases and J by 2 bases, with 11 bases between. In DNA form, the CDR3 reads TGTGCCAGCACCCGCGCGGGGAACTATGGCTACACCTTC. This translates into CASTRAGNYGYTF.

This clonotype was detected only a few times. The gene calls are TRBV19 and TRBJ2-7, with D uncertain. This CDR3 comprises 16 residues. Per the germline V gene, CDR1 is LNHDA and CDR2 is SQIVND (reference sequence). V was shortened by 3 bases and J by 0 bases, with 15 bases between the two germline ends. CDR3 DNA: TGTGCCAGTAGTATCTCCGGGTTGATGAGCTCCTACGAGCAGTACTTC. It encodes CASSISGLMSSYEQYF.

This chain joins TRBV11-2 and TRBJ1-5, with D perhaps matching TRBD1 (5 bases). V was clipped by 5 bases and J by 0 bases, with 17 bases between them. CDR3 length: 17 residues. Germline CDR1 and CDR2: SGHAT and FQNNGV. CDR3 coding DNA: TGTGCCAGCAGCCCTGGGGTATGGGGGAATAGCAATCAGCCCCAGCATTTT. This codes for CASSPGVWGNSNQPQHF.

This clonotype has a count of ten or more. The genes are TRBV7-2 and TRBJ2-3; 8 positions agree with TRBD2. After removal of 1 base from V and 1 base from J, the junction contained 1 base not matched to a gene. The germline CDR1 and CDR2 sequences are SGHTA and FQGNSA. This CDR3 region has 15 residues. CDR3 DNA sequence: TGTGCCAGCAGCTTAGAACTAGCGGGCACAGATACGCAGTATTTT. This codes for CASSLELAGTDTQYF.

This clonotype was picked up a small number of times. V and J are TRBV20-1 and TRBJ1-2; 7 bases line up with TRBD1. V lost 2 bases and J lost 8; bases outside the gene matches: 14. Germline assignment: CDR1 DFQATT and CDR2 SNEGSKA (reference sequence). This CDR3 region has 15 residues. The CDR3 DNA reads as TGCAGTGCTAGACAGAGGACAGGCGCCGCGCGGGGCTACACCTTC. Translation gives CSARQRTGAARGYTF.

This clonotype was detected many times. V usage is TRBV6-1 and J usage is TRBJ1-2; TRBD1 might be the D (6 bases). The germline V gene encodes CDR1 MNHNS and CDR2 SASEGT. The CDR3 is 16 residues long. The V end lost 7 bases, the J end lost 6 bases, and 24 bases lay between the germline ends. The CDR3 bases are TGTGCCAGCACCTACACTAGTACAGGGAGAGAAAATGGCTACACCTTC. This codes for CASTYTSTGRENGYTF.

This clonotype has just a few counts. The gene calls are TRBV28 and TRBJ1-5; D may be TRBD1 (5 bases). The CDR3 spans 14 residues. The ends were cut back, 4 bases at V and 11 bases at J, with 18 bases in the middle. Germline V CDR1 and CDR2: MDHEN, SYDVKM. The CDR3 sequence: CASSYGQRIAAQHF. DNA for the CDR3: TGTGCCAGCAGTTACGGACAAAGAATCGCGGCCCAGCATTTT.

The chain employs TRBV5-1 and TRBJ1-2, with 7 bases aligning to TRBD1. The trim removed 4 bases at V and 3 bases at J, leaving 6 bases unmatched. The CDR3 totals 14 residues. Per the germline V gene, CDR1 is SGHRS and CDR2 is YFSETQ. This chain's CDR3 is CASSLDGTDYGYTF. CDR3 coding DNA: TGCGCCAGCAGCCTAGACGGGACAGACTATGGCTACACCTTC. Full variable domain (rest looked up from reference TRBV5-1 and TRBJ1-2): KAGVTQTPRYLIKTRGQQVTLSCSPISGHRSVSWYQQTPGQGLQFLFEYFSETQRNKGNFPGRFSGRQFSNSRSEMNVSTLELGDSALYLCASSLDGTDYGYTFGSGTRLTVV.

V usage is TRBV4-1 and J usage is TRBJ1-6; D possibly corresponds to TRBD1 (5 bases). CDR3 length: 15 amino acids. Germline V gene sequence: CDR1 MGHRA, CDR2 YSYEKL. Trimming removed 5 bases at V and 3 bases at J, with 11 bases between. The CDR3 DNA reads as TGCGCCAGCAGCACCCGGGACGACTATAATTCACCCCTCCACTTT. As protein: CASSTRDDYNSPLHF.

The rearrangement links TRBV27 to TRBJ2-5; D is uncertain. V lost 3 bases and J lost 7, with 12 bases in between. This CDR3 spans 13 amino acids. Looked up from germline, CDR1 is MNHEY and CDR2 is SMNVEV (reference sequence). The DNA of the CDR3 is TGTGCCAGCAGTTTTGAATCCCCGGGGACCCAGTACTTC. Its protein is CASSFESPGTQYF.

This clonotype showed up just a few times. The chain links TRBV5-1 to TRBJ1-4, with D perhaps matching TRBD1 (5 bases). This CDR3 region has 13 residues. The V end was cut by 7 bases, the J end by 5 bases, with 12 bases between. Looked up from germline, CDR1 is SGHRS and CDR2 is YFSETQ. CDR3 amino acids: CASGTIPNEKLFF. CDR3 coding DNA: TGCGCCAGCGGGACTATACCGAATGAAAAACTGTTTTTT.

CDR3 sequence: CASSPERASQGPYNEQFF. CDR3 sequence (DNA): TGTGCCAGCAGTCCAGAACGCGCGTCTCAGGGCCCCTACAATGAGCAGTTCTTC. The V call is TRBV28, the J call TRBJ2-1, with TRBD1 as a possible D gene (5 bases). This CDR3 comprises 18 residues. Germline-derived CDR1 and CDR2 are MDHEN and SYDVKM. Trimming left V 5 bases short and J 2 bases short, with 22 bases between.

The rearrangement uses TRBV6-1 and TRBJ1-1; 10 bases are shared with TRBD1. The CDR3 covers 15 residues. V was pared by 3 bases and J by 4 bases, with 5 bases of the junction left unmatched. The germline V gene has CDR1 MNHNS and CDR2 SASEGT. CDR3: CASSERQGAGTEAFF. CDR3 DNA sequence: TGTGCCAGCAGTGAGAGACAGGGGGCTGGCACTGAAGCTTTCTTT.

This clonotype has at least ten counts. The DNA of the CDR3 is TGTGCCAGCAGTGCTTCCGACTCCCCGGGACAGGGGGCTCAGTGGGATGGCTACACCTTC. Amino acids: CASSASDSPGQGAQWDGYTF. This chain connects TRBV6-4 to TRBJ1-2, with 12 bases matching TRBD1. The V and J ends lost 4 bases and 6 bases, in that order; junction bases with no gene match: 21. The CDR3 contains 20 residues. Germline assignment: CDR1 MRHNA and CDR2 SNTAGT.

This clonotype was seen more than once but under ten times. The chain couples TRBV12-3 or TRBV12-4 to TRBJ2-2, with D hard to call. The CDR3 spans 15 residues. Between the trimmed V and J ends, which lost 3 bases and 5 bases, there was a span of 13 bases. CDR3 sequence: CASSFDSWGTGELFF. Written as DNA, the CDR3 is TGTGCCAGCAGTTTCGACTCCTGGGGAACCGGGGAGCTGTTTTTT.

CDR3 nucleotides: TGTGCCAGCAGGGGATCCGTGCGGGACACCGGGGAGCTGTTTTTT. Its translation: CASRGSVRDTGELFF. The chain uses TRBV2 and TRBJ2-2; the D gene is possibly TRBD2 (5 bases). From germline, CDR1 is SNHLY and CDR2 FYNNEI. The CDR3 runs 15 residues. Trimming took 6 bases from V and 3 from J, leaving 14 bases between them.